The rows below give T cell receptor beta chains drawn from one sample of a study of control samples from healthy donors and cancer patients. Repertoires were generated with immunoSEQ multiplex PCR, while TCRdb's copy carries only in-frame clones and drops some. Found here are about 180,000 clones, around 89% of them singletons; the top ten hold around 1.4%. The sample consisted of blood. Every receptor here comes from a woman between 45 and 60 years old in good health. Both conserved end residues are part of each CDR3. The order of the fields is J gene, D gene, clone size, V gene, CDR3 length, CDR3 DNA, CDR3 protein. D genes are given only for firm matches. Not all rows give a size; the values are once, few, many and, for expanded clones, a class.

TRBJ2-7	.	.	TRBV3-1/TRBV3-2	11	TGTGCCAGCAGCCAATCCGCCGAGCAGTACTTC	CASSQSAEQYF
TRBJ1-5	TRBD1	.	TRBV19	12	TGTGCCAGTAGCGACAGGGAACAGCCCCAGCATTTT	CASSDREQPQHF
TRBJ2-7	TRBD2	few	TRBV5-4	17	TGTGCCAGCAGCTTGGCTCGGACTAGCGGGATTCCCTACGAGCAGTACTTC	CASSLARTSGIPYEQYF
TRBJ2-2	TRBD2	.	TRBV10-3	14	TGTGCCATCGGGACTAGCGGGGGGGCCGGGGAGCTGTTTTTT	CAIGTSGGAGELFF
TRBJ1-6	.	.	TRBV5-6	16	TGTGCCAGCAGCTTGGGGTCGGGGGGCTATAATTCACCCCTCCACTTT	CASSLGSGGYNSPLHF
TRBJ1-6	.	once	TRBV30	13	TGTGCCTGGAGAGGGGACGGGTATTCACCCCTCCACTTT	CAWRGDGYSPLHF
TRBJ1-2	TRBD1	.	TRBV7-2	17	TGTGCCAGCAGCTTAGATGGGACAGGGGGCCCCGTCTATGGCTACACCTTC	CASSLDGTGGPVYGYTF
TRBJ1-1	.	.	TRBV28	15	TGTGCCAGCAGTTCAAGGACAGTCCTCTACACTGAAGCTTTCTTT	CASSSRTVLYTEAFF
TRBJ2-5	.	.	TRBV25-1	14	TGTGCCAGCAGCCTACTAGATTTCCAAGAGACCCAGTACTTC	CASSLLDFQETQYF
TRBJ1-1	.	many	TRBV19	15	TGTGCCAGTAGGAAAGGGCGGAGGCGGGACGCTGAAGCTTTCTTT	CASRKGRRRDAEAFF
TRBJ1-4	.	.	TRBV6-5	11	TGTGCCAGCGGTTGGGAGGGAAAACTGTTTTTT	CASGWEGKLFF
TRBJ2-1	TRBD1	.	TRBV6-6	15	TGTGCCAGCAGTTACGGACAGGGGGCCTACAATGAGCAGTTCTTC	CASSYGQGAYNEQFF
TRBJ1-2	.	.	TRBV7-2	14	TGTGCCAGCAGCTCCACAGCTAACGACTATGGCTACACCTTC	CASSSTANDYGYTF
TRBJ1-4	.	.	TRBV28	14	TGTGCCAGCAGTTTTAGCAGGGATCGCGAAAAACTGTTTTTT	CASSFSRDREKLFF
TRBJ2-4	TRBD1	.	TRBV11-3	17	TGTGCCAGCAGCTTAGTCTTGAGGGGGCGTCCCAAAAACATTCAGTACTTC	CASSLVLRGRPKNIQYF
TRBJ1-1	.	.	TRBV28	13	TGTGCCAGCAGTTCGGACGGCAACACTGAAGCTTTCTTT	CASSSDGNTEAFF
TRBJ1-4	TRBD1	.	TRBV28	15	TGTGCCAGCAGTTTATTGGACAGGGTAAATGAAAAACTGTTTTTT	CASSLLDRVNEKLFF
TRBJ1-1	.	.	TRBV18	14	TGTGCCAGCTCACCCCGCGAGTTGAACACTGAAGCTTTCTTT	CASSPRELNTEAFF
TRBJ1-5	.	.	TRBV28	15	TGTGCCAGCAGTTTTGAGACAGGACGCAATCAGCCCCAGCATTTT	CASSFETGRNQPQHF